This TCR beta chain was identified during a study of blood T cell repertoires in COVID-19. The wider study: COVID-19 samples collected from the United States, Italy and Spain covered acute and convalescent phases. PBMCs, B-cell-depleted T cells, or T cells were the source of the cDNA or gDNA that made up the material.

This clone has just a few counts. The CDR3 runs 14 residues. With 1 base clipped from V and 7 bases from J, the junction kept 5 bases outside the gene matches. The V gene's germline CDR1 is SGHAT and CDR2 FQNNGV. Original data processing: Quantification of nucleated cells was approximated via reference gene primer amplification. Sequencing was performed with immunoSEQ multiplex PCR; in TCRdb, only in-frame clones are kept and a portion is missing. V and J calls plus clone size are reproduced from that table; the DNA served to infer D and trimming. This sample has some 39,000 clones, with approximately 85% found just once.

The source material was peripheral blood. This rearrangement joins TRBV11-2 to TRBJ2-7; 9 bases fit TRBD2. This receptor was identified in a man aged 55 to 69 with acute or convalescent COVID-19. Here the CDR3 DNA reads TGTGCCAGCAGCTTAGGAGCGGGGGGTCAAGAGCAGTACTTC. This sequence encodes CASSLGAGGQEQYF.